One sample yielded the 14 T cell receptor beta chains listed below, sequenced in a study of metastatic and nonmetastatic thyroid tumors. TCRdb re-called clones via MiXCR from the PCR reads. The sample yields 30,000 to 35,000 clones, 20% to 25% seen once. Nobody among the patients had been given any treatment before thyroid surgery. Sequencing was done on a sample of tumor tissue. These receptor sequences come from a male donor with papillary thyroid cancer or a benign thyroid nodule (not recorded which). Some clones in this sample may be carry-over from other donors' samples.

About this clone itself: Germline and junction disagree at one end, which may indicate a read error. V and J are TRBV11-2 and TRBJ2-7; D gene ambiguous. The germline gives CDR1 SGHAT, CDR2 FQNNGV. The CDR3 contains 12 residues. CDR3 sequence reads: CASSLVSYEHYF. As DNA, the CDR3 is TGTGCCAGCAGCTTAGTCTCCTACGAGCATTACTTC.

This clone was counted many times. Sequence at one end of the junction differs from germline and may be a read error. The chain employs TRBV30 and TRBJ2-5, with 16 bases fitting TRBD2. Germline CDR1 is GTSNPN and CDR2 is SVGIG (reference sequence). This CDR3 contains 17 residues. The CDR3 loop is CAWSKGLAGGPQGTQYF. The CDR3 DNA reads as TGTGCCTGGAGTAAGGGACTAGCGGGAGGGCCCCAAGGGACCCAGTACTTC.

This clone was observed a handful of times. The chain combines TRBV6-5 with TRBJ1-6, with D uncertain. The germline V gene encodes CDR1 MNHEY and CDR2 SVGAGI. This CDR3 is built from 13 residues. The V and J ends lost 5 bases and 10 bases respectively, with 12 bases between them. CDR3 in amino acids: CASSTDAQSPLHF. As DNA, the CDR3 is TGTGCCAGCAGTACCGATGCACAATCACCCCTCCACTTT.

This rearrangement joins TRBV18 to TRBJ2-1; TRBD2 agrees at 13 bases. The CDR3 totals 16 residues. The J segment lost 7 bases and the V segment lost 2 bases, leaving 5 bases of the junction unmatched. CDR1 and CDR2 from the germline V gene are KGHSH and LQKENI. DNA of the CDR3: TGTGCCAGCTCACCAGTTGGACTAGCGGGAGATAATGAGCAGTTCTTC. Translating gives CASSPVGLAGDNEQFF.

This clone was seen repeatedly, ten times or more. At one of its ends the junction is not consistent with the germline gene, which may arise from a read error. This chain links TRBV18 with TRBJ1-5; D unclear. There are 14 residues in the CDR3. Germline V gene data show CDR1 as KGHSH and CDR2 as LQKENI. The CDR3 region is CASPPGRGNQPQHF. For the CDR3, the DNA is TGTGCCAGCCCACCAGGACGGGGAAATCAGCCCCAGCATTTT.

The J gene is TRBJ1-1, the V gene TRBV4-1; D not resolved. The CDR3 has 13 amino acids. Trimming pared 1 base from V and 1 base from J, leaving 4 bases between. The germline gives CDR1 MGHRA, CDR2 YSYEKL. This chain's CDR3 is CASSQVGNTEAFF. CDR3 bases: TGCGCCAGCAGCCAAGTAGGGAACACTGAAGCTTTCTTT.

Many counts were recorded for this clone. J is TRBJ1-5 and V is TRBV6-1; the match to TRBD1 covers 10 bases. The germline CDR1 and CDR2 sequences are MNHNS and SASEGT. This CDR3 contains 13 residues. Germline trimming cut 7 bases from V and 7 bases from J; bases unmatched to any gene: 4. The CDR3 is CASTRDRGQPQHF. CDR3 DNA: TGTGCCAGCACAAGGGACAGGGGACAGCCCCAGCATTTT.

The chain combines TRBV6-1 with TRBJ2-3; TRBD2 matches 11 bases. CDR1 and CDR2 (germline): MNHNS, SASEGT. This CDR3 is built from 15 residues. Germline trimming cut 8 bases from V and 5 bases from J; bases unmatched to any gene: 9. The CDR3 loop reads CASAEIAGGGDTQYF. The CDR3 nucleotides read TGTGCCAGCGCCGAGATAGCGGGGGGGGGAGATACGCAGTATTTT.

This clone came up many times. This same CDR3 is encoded by further DNA sequences in the sample. The rearrangement links TRBV9 to TRBJ2-2; 7 nucleotides align to TRBD1. Unmatched junction bases numbered 9, after V lost 4 bases and J lost 6 bases. Germline V gene data show CDR1 as SGDLS and CDR2 as YYNGEE. The CDR3 covers 15 residues. The CDR3 region is CASSPRQGISGELFF. The CDR3 DNA reads TGTGCCAGCAGCCCTCGACAGGGAATCTCCGGGGAGCTGTTTTTT.

V usage is TRBV20-1 and J usage is TRBJ1-2, with 7 bases aligning to TRBD1. CDR1 is DFQATT, CDR2 SNEGSKA, per germline (reference sequence). J lost 7 bases, V lost 3 bases, and 11 bases had no gene match. This CDR3 spans 14 amino acids. CDR3 residues: CSARDQQGRGGYTF. The DNA for the CDR3 is TGCAGTGCTAGGGATCAACAGGGGCGTGGTGGCTACACCTTC.

The gene calls are TRBV20-1 and TRBJ2-3, with 9 positions matching TRBD1. The germline gives CDR1 DFQATT, CDR2 SNEGSKA (reference sequence). J gave up 1 base and V 5 bases, and 4 bases lay outside the gene matches. There are 14 residues in the CDR3. This CDR3 is CSAVRTGGTDTQYF. DNA for the CDR3: TGCAGTGCTGTCCGGACAGGGGGCACAGATACGCAGTATTTT.

The genes are TRBV20-1 and TRBJ2-7; no clear D. CDR1 DFQATT and CDR2 SNEGSKA come from the germline V gene (reference sequence). The V end lost 3 bases, the J end lost 6 bases, and 6 bases lay between the germline ends. The CDR3 consists of 10 residues. The CDR3 spells CSASSREQYF. The CDR3 DNA sequence: TGCAGTGCTAGTTCTCGCGAGCAGTACTTC.

A remark on this clone: The final CDR3 position lacks the conserved phenylalanine or tryptophan, pointing to a likely read error. The CDR3: CASSETGVNQPQHS. In DNA, the CDR3 is TGTGCCAGCAGCGAGACAGGGGTCAATCAGCCCCAGCATTCT. J is TRBJ1-5 and V is TRBV12-3 or TRBV12-4; 8 bases fit TRBD1. The CDR3 sequence is 14 residues long. The J segment lost 3 bases and the V segment lost 6 bases, leaving 4 bases of the junction unmatched.

This clone was counted a few times. Additional DNA sequences in this sample encode the identical CDR3. The V and J genes are TRBV28 and TRBJ1-2; 10 bases align to TRBD1. Trimming took 4 bases from V and 4 from J; bases not matched to a gene: 18. This CDR3 contains 19 residues. The germline CDR1 and CDR2 sequences are MDHEN and SYDVKM. This CDR3 reads CASSSGIRDRGPLGYGYTF. CDR3 in DNA: TGTGCCAGCAGTTCCGGTATCCGGGACAGGGGTCCCCTTGGCTATGGCTACACCTTC.